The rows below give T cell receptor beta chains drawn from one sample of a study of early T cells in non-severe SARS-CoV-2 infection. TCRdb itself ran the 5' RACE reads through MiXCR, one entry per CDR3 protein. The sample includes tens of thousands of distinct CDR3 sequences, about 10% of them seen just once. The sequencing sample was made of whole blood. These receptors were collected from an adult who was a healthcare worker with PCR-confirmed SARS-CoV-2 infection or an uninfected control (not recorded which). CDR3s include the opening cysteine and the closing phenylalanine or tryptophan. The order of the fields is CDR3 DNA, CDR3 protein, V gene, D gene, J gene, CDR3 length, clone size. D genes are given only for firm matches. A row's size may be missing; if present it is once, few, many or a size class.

DNA: TGCAGTGCCCCACCCCTAGCGGGGAACACAGATACGCAGTATTTT
CDR3: CSAPPLAGNTDTQYF
V: TRBV20-1
D: TRBD2
J: TRBJ2-3
length: 15
size: many

DNA: TGTGCCAGCAGCCCGCAAGGCAGGGGGAGCGTCACCTTC
CDR3: CASSPQGRGSVTF
V: TRBV7-3
D: TRBD1
J: TRBJ1-2
length: 13
size: -

DNA: TGTGCCAGCAGTCGGACAGGGGGCTTTCAGACCCAGTACTTC
CDR3: CASSRTGGFQTQYF
V: TRBV7-3
D: TRBD1
J: TRBJ2-5
length: 14
size: many

DNA: TGTGCCAGCAGCGTGGGACAGGCAACCACAGATACGCAGTATTTT
CDR3: CASSVGQATTDTQYF
V: TRBV5-6
D: TRBD1
J: TRBJ2-3
length: 15
size: few

DNA: TGTGCCAGCAGTCCTCGGGGGCCGCATAACCAAGAGACCCAGTACTTC
CDR3: CASSPRGPHNQETQYF
V: TRBV12-3/TRBV12-4
D: -
J: TRBJ2-5
length: 16
size: few

DNA: TGCAGCGTTGACAACATTTTCCCACTAAACAATGAGCAGTTCTTC
CDR3: CSVDNIFPLNNEQFF
V: TRBV29-1
D: -
J: TRBJ2-1
length: 15
size: few

DNA: TGTGCCAGCTCCCGAGCTTGGGGGGACATTCAGTACTTC
CDR3: CASSRAWGDIQYF
V: TRBV7-6
D: -
J: TRBJ2-4
length: 13
size: -

DNA: TGTGCCAGTAGTATAGCAAAGCTCGGGGACGTTGAGCAGTTCTTC
CDR3: CASSIAKLGDVEQFF
V: TRBV19
D: -
J: TRBJ2-1
length: 15
size: many

DNA: TGTGCCAGCAGCGCCACAGGGGGAGATACGCAGTATTTT
CDR3: CASSATGGDTQYF
V: TRBV21-1
D: -
J: TRBJ2-3
length: 13
size: few

DNA: TGTGCCAGCAGTTCGAACAGGGGGCGAACTGAAGCTTTCTTT
CDR3: CASSSNRGRTEAFF
V: TRBV13
D: TRBD1
J: TRBJ1-1
length: 14
size: many

DNA: TGTGCCAGCTCAGTTCCGGGACTAGCACGGACAGATACGCAGTATTTT
CDR3: CASSVPGLARTDTQYF
V: TRBV18
D: TRBD2
J: TRBJ2-3
length: 16
size: few

DNA: TGTGCCAGCAGCCCTCGGGGGCTGGGAGCTTTCTTT
CDR3: CASSPRGLGAFF
V: TRBV12-3/TRBV12-4
D: -
J: TRBJ1-1
length: 12
size: many

DNA: TGTGCCATCAGTGTCTTAGCGGGAGGTTTGGAAGAGCAGTTCTTC
CDR3: CAISVLAGGLEEQFF
V: TRBV10-3
D: TRBD2
J: TRBJ2-1
length: 15
size: -

DNA: TGTGCCAGCAGCTTGGGATCGTGGTCCGATACGCAGTATTTT
CDR3: CASSLGSWSDTQYF
V: TRBV5-6
D: -
J: TRBJ2-3
length: 14
size: many

DNA: TGTGCCAGCAGCTTCTTTGGTTCACCCCTCCACTTT
CDR3: CASSFFGSPLHF
V: TRBV5-4
D: -
J: TRBJ1-6
length: 12
size: few

DNA: TGTGCCAGCAGTCAATACAGGGGGTCGACGGATACGCAGTATTTT
CDR3: CASSQYRGSTDTQYF
V: TRBV27
D: TRBD1
J: TRBJ2-3
length: 15
size: -

DNA: TGTGCCAGCAGCTTAGGTGATATGAACACCGGGGAGCTGTTTTTT
CDR3: CASSLGDMNTGELFF
V: TRBV11-2
D: -
J: TRBJ2-2
length: 15
size: many

DNA: TGTGCCAGCAGCCCCACATCTGGGTCGCCCCTCCACTTT
CDR3: CASSPTSGSPLHF
V: TRBV3-1
D: -
J: TRBJ1-6
length: 13
size: -

DNA: TGTGCCAGGGGACAGGGAGCTAGTGGCTACACCTTC
CDR3: CARGQGASGYTF
V: TRBV3-1
D: TRBD1
J: TRBJ1-2
length: 12
size: many

DNA: TGTGCCAGCAGCCAGGACAGTCGTACTGAAGCTTTCTTT
CDR3: CASSQDSRTEAFF
V: TRBV2
D: -
J: TRBJ1-1
length: 13
size: -

DNA: TGTGCCAGCAGTTACTCCGGACAGGGGGCGTCTGCAACTAATGAAAAACTGTTTTTT
CDR3: CASSYSGQGASATNEKLFF
V: TRBV6-6
D: TRBD1
J: TRBJ1-4
length: 19
size: -

DNA: TGTGCCAGCCACAAACAGGGGGAAAATGAAAAACTGTTTTTT
CDR3: CASHKQGENEKLFF
V: TRBV2
D: TRBD1
J: TRBJ1-4
length: 14
size: -

DNA: TGTGCCAGTTCTGTTCAGACAGGGGAGTCCGAGCAGTACTTC
CDR3: CASSVQTGESEQYF
V: TRBV19
D: TRBD1
J: TRBJ2-7
length: 14
size: many

DNA: TGCGCCAGCAGCTGGGGACAGGGGGCTGGCTACACCTTC
CDR3: CASSWGQGAGYTF
V: TRBV5-1
D: TRBD1
J: TRBJ1-2
length: 13
size: many

DNA: TGTGCCAGCAGCTTAAGGTCTGTTGGGACAGATACGCAGTATTTT
CDR3: CASSLRSVGTDTQYF
V: TRBV13
D: -
J: TRBJ2-3
length: 15
size: -

DNA: TGTGCCAGCAGCTTAGGTGCCGGGACAGGCACAGATACGCAGTATTTT
CDR3: CASSLGAGTGTDTQYF
V: TRBV7-8
D: TRBD1
J: TRBJ2-3
length: 16
size: -

DNA: TGTGCCAGCAGCCAATCGGGCTTGGCTAATGAAAAACTGTTTTTT
CDR3: CASSQSGLANEKLFF
V: TRBV7-2
D: -
J: TRBJ1-4
length: 15
size: few

DNA: TGCGCCAGCAGCCAAGATCAGAATAGAAACAATGAGCAGTTCTTC
CDR3: CASSQDQNRNNEQFF
V: TRBV4-1
D: -
J: TRBJ2-1
length: 15
size: few

DNA: TGTGCCAGTAATATCCCCCGGGGGGACAATCAGCCCCAGCATTTT
CDR3: CASNIPRGDNQPQHF
V: TRBV19
D: -
J: TRBJ1-5
length: 15
size: -

DNA: TGTGCCAGCAGCCAGGGACAGACATCCTACAATGAGCAGTTCTTC
CDR3: CASSQGQTSYNEQFF
V: TRBV11-1
D: TRBD1
J: TRBJ2-1
length: 15
size: many

DNA: TGTGCCATCTCCGGACAGGGGCAAGATTCACCCCTCCACTTT
CDR3: CAISGQGQDSPLHF
V: TRBV10-3
D: TRBD1
J: TRBJ1-6
length: 14
size: -

DNA: TGTGCCAGCAGCTCTTACAGAAACACCGGGGAGCTGTTTTTT
CDR3: CASSSYRNTGELFF
V: TRBV11-3
D: -
J: TRBJ2-2
length: 14
size: -

DNA: TGTGCCAGCAGCTCCGAAGGGGGTCGCACAGATACGCAGTATTTT
CDR3: CASSSEGGRTDTQYF
V: TRBV11-2
D: -
J: TRBJ2-3
length: 15
size: few

DNA: TGTGCCAGCAGCCGTGCCCGGGAGAACAATGAGCAGTTCTTC
CDR3: CASSRARENNEQFF
V: TRBV7-2
D: -
J: TRBJ2-1
length: 14
size: many

DNA: TGTGCCAGCAGTTCGGGACTAGCGGGGGCATACGAGCAGTACTTC
CDR3: CASSSGLAGAYEQYF
V: TRBV12-3/TRBV12-4
D: TRBD2
J: TRBJ2-7
length: 15
size: few

DNA: TGCAGCGTTGTGGCTAGCGGGAGGTCCTACAATGAGCAGTTCTTC
CDR3: CSVVASGRSYNEQFF
V: TRBV29-1
D: TRBD2
J: TRBJ2-1
length: 15
size: -

DNA: TGCAGCGTTACGGTAGCGGGGACACAAGAGACCCAGTACTTC
CDR3: CSVTVAGTQETQYF
V: TRBV29-1
D: TRBD2
J: TRBJ2-5
length: 14
size: -

DNA: TGTGCCACCAGTGATGCTTTAGCGGGAGTGATCGGGGAGCTGTTTTTT
CDR3: CATSDALAGVIGELFF
V: TRBV24-1
D: TRBD2
J: TRBJ2-2
length: 16
size: many

DNA: TGTGCCAGCAGCTTGGCGCGGGACAGGGTGGGGTCCTACGAGCAGTACTTC
CDR3: CASSLARDRVGSYEQYF
V: TRBV5-4
D: TRBD1
J: TRBJ2-7
length: 17
size: many

DNA: TGTGCCAGCAGCTTGGGGGCCCAGAACGAGCAGTACTTC
CDR3: CASSLGAQNEQYF
V: TRBV5-4
D: -
J: TRBJ2-7
length: 13
size: many

DNA: TGTGCCACTAGCTCACGGGGGCGGCAGTTCTTC
CDR3: CATSSRGRQFF
V: TRBV24-1
D: -
J: TRBJ2-1
length: 11
size: -

DNA: TGTGCTAGTGGTTTGTCCCCAGGGAACCTTCTCCACTTT
CDR3: CASGLSPGNLLHF
V: TRBV12-5
D: -
J: TRBJ1-6
length: 13
size: few

DNA: TGTGCCAGCAGTCTATTCTCAGGGGGAGGTTCCTACGAGCAGTACTTC
CDR3: CASSLFSGGGSYEQYF
V: TRBV6-5
D: -
J: TRBJ2-7
length: 16
size: few

DNA: TGTGCCAGCAGTCGGGGGACAGGGCCCTACGAGCAGTACTTC
CDR3: CASSRGTGPYEQYF
V: TRBV12-3/TRBV12-4
D: TRBD1
J: TRBJ2-7
length: 14
size: many

DNA: TGTGCCTGGGGGCCGGGACAGGGACGAAACACCATATATTTT
CDR3: CAWGPGQGRNTIYF
V: TRBV30
D: TRBD1
J: TRBJ1-3
length: 14
size: few

DNA: TGCGCCAGCCATTCGGGACTAGCGGGGTACAATGAGCAGTTCTTC
CDR3: CASHSGLAGYNEQFF
V: TRBV5-1
D: TRBD2
J: TRBJ2-1
length: 15
size: -

DNA: TGTGCCAGCACCCAGGGGGCACGTGGCTACACCTTC
CDR3: CASTQGARGYTF
V: TRBV12-3/TRBV12-4
D: TRBD1
J: TRBJ1-2
length: 12
size: few

DNA: TGCAGTGCTAGAGATTATAGACTGCCGCAATCACCCCTCCACTTT
CDR3: CSARDYRLPQSPLHF
V: TRBV20-1
D: -
J: TRBJ1-6
length: 15
size: many

DNA: TGTGCCAGCAGCTTACAGGGCGTCCCTGAAGTTTTCTTT
CDR3: CASSLQGVPEVFF
V: TRBV7-3
D: -
J: TRBJ1-1
length: 13
size: few

DNA: TGCAGCGTTGGGGAACGGAATGAAAAACTGTTTTTT
CDR3: CSVGERNEKLFF
V: TRBV29-1
D: -
J: TRBJ1-4
length: 12
size: -

DNA: TGCGCCACCTCGGACGGTTATAATGAAAAACTGTTTTTT
CDR3: CATSDGYNEKLFF
V: TRBV5-1
D: -
J: TRBJ1-4
length: 13
size: few

DNA: TGTGCCAGCAGCCCTGGACAGGTCTACGAGCAGTACTTC
CDR3: CASSPGQVYEQYF
V: TRBV7-6
D: TRBD1
J: TRBJ2-7
length: 13
size: many

DNA: TGTGCCAGCAGTGTGACTAGCGGGGGGGCCGAGCAGTACTTC
CDR3: CASSVTSGGAEQYF
V: TRBV7-3
D: TRBD2
J: TRBJ2-7
length: 14
size: many

DNA: TGTGCCAGCAGCTTAAAGACAGGGGGAGTGGAGACCCAGTACTTC
CDR3: CASSLKTGGVETQYF
V: TRBV5-4
D: TRBD1
J: TRBJ2-5
length: 15
size: few

DNA: TGTGCCAGCAGTTATTCCCCTGGAGGGGGTGGGCAGCCCCAGCATTTT
CDR3: CASSYSPGGGGQPQHF
V: TRBV6-6
D: -
J: TRBJ1-5
length: 16
size: few

DNA: TGTGCCAGCAGTTTAGCCGGGACGGTGAACGAAAAACTGTTTTTT
CDR3: CASSLAGTVNEKLFF
V: TRBV12-3/TRBV12-4
D: -
J: TRBJ1-4
length: 15
size: many

DNA: TGTGCCACCAGTGATACCCTAGCGACCGCTTACAATGAGCAGTTCTTC
CDR3: CATSDTLATAYNEQFF
V: TRBV24-1
D: -
J: TRBJ2-1
length: 16
size: many

DNA: TGCAGTGCCCAGGGACTAGCGGTGCGTGGAGAGACCCAGTACTTC
CDR3: CSAQGLAVRGETQYF
V: TRBV20-1
D: TRBD2
J: TRBJ2-5
length: 15
size: -

DNA: TGCAGTGCTCTTGGGGGATCCAGGAACACTGAAGCTTTCTTT
CDR3: CSALGGSRNTEAFF
V: TRBV20-1
D: -
J: TRBJ1-1
length: 14
size: few